One and the same sample provided the 15 T cell receptor beta chains below, sequenced in a study of T cells in tuberculosis. Sequenced by immunoSEQ multiplex PCR; TCRdb stores in-frame clones only, minus some. The table includes about 25,000 clones, roughly 95% detected once. The sequenced sample was PBMCs. These receptors originate from a donor aged 10 to 29 with latent tuberculosis or without tuberculosis infection.

The chain carries TRBV6-5 and TRBJ1-2; D remains ambiguous. There are 15 residues in the CDR3. Trimming took 7 bases from V and 4 from J, leaving 19 bases between them. Germline values: CDR1 MNHEY, CDR2 SVGAGI. In DNA form, the CDR3 reads TGTGCCAGCAACAAAAATGGGCTTGGTGGCTATGGCTACACCTTC. As protein: CASNKNGLGGYGYTF.

CDR3 sequence: CASSEGGRYGYTF. In DNA form, the CDR3 reads TGTGCCAGCAGTGAAGGAGGTCGCTATGGCTACACCTTC. This chain joins TRBV6-5 and TRBJ1-2; D not certain. The germline V and J ends were trimmed by 5 bases and 4 bases, with 11 bases remaining between them. This CDR3 spans 13 amino acids. Germline assignment: CDR1 MNHEY and CDR2 SVGAGI.

The chain recombines TRBV5-1 with TRBJ2-7, with a weak D call TRBD2 (6 bases). Germline CDR1 reads SGHRS; CDR2 reads YFSETQ. The CDR3 covers 14 residues. The V gene lost 0 bases and the J gene lost 3 bases, with 10 bases spanning the gap. The DNA of the CDR3 is TGCGCCAGCAGCTTGGCCGTGGGACTCTACGAGCAGTACTTC. This encodes CASSLAVGLYEQYF.

The chain links TRBV2 to TRBJ2-3; maybe TRBD2 (5 bases). The CDR3 extends over 13 amino acids. V was clipped by 4 bases and J by 3 bases, with 8 bases between them. From germline, CDR1 is SNHLY and CDR2 FYNNEI. CDR3 sequence: CASSVWTTDTQYF. CDR3 DNA sequence: TGTGCCAGCAGTGTGTGGACTACAGATACGCAGTATTTT.

The chain recombines TRBV4-1 with TRBJ1-6; D unresolved. The CDR3 extends over 14 amino acids. Germline V gene lookup returns CDR1 MGHRA and CDR2 YSYEKL. Trimming cost V 7 bases and J 7 bases, with 14 bases left between them. CDR3 sequence: CASKETTRNSPLHF. The DNA for the CDR3 is TGCGCCAGCAAGGAAACAACGAGGAATTCACCCCTCCACTTT.

The table lists this clone with a count of one. The rearrangement joins TRBV6-1 to TRBJ2-7; weak D call: TRBD1 (6 bases). CDR1 and CDR2 from the germline V gene are MNHNS and SASEGT. The V end lost 4 bases, the J end lost 0 bases, and 7 bases lay between the germline ends. The CDR3 totals 13 residues. CDR3 DNA sequence: TGTGCCAGCAGTGCCAGGGGCTCCTACGAGCAGTACTTC. Protein product: CASSARGSYEQYF.

The chain couples TRBV10-1 to TRBJ2-2, with TRBD1 as a possible D gene (6 bases). The CDR3 covers 13 residues. The V end was cut by 6 bases, the J end by 5 bases, with 10 bases between. Germline V gene sequence: CDR1 WNHNN, CDR2 SYGVQD (reference sequence). The CDR3 protein is CASSDTGTGELFF. The DNA for the CDR3 is TGCGCCAGCAGCGATACAGGGACCGGGGAGCTGTTTTTT.

The V gene is TRBV19, the J gene TRBJ2-5, with D perhaps matching TRBD1 (6 bases). This CDR3 contains 14 residues. Germline V gives CDR1 LNHDA, CDR2 SQIVND (reference sequence). Trimming left V 1 base short and J 3 bases short, with 9 bases between. CDR3 sequence reads: CASSIATGKETQYF. DNA for the CDR3: TGTGCCAGTAGTATAGCCACAGGGAAAGAGACCCAGTACTTC.

The V call is TRBV27, the J call TRBJ1-1; TRBD1 is a possible D gene (5 bases). V shed 6 bases and J shed 8 bases, with 13 bases lying between them. CDR3 length equals 12 residues. CDR1 is MNHEY and CDR2 is SMNVEV in the germline V gene (reference sequence). The CDR3 nucleotides read TGTGCCAGCAGCATCGGGGGAGGGGAAGCTTTCTTT. Translated: CASSIGGGEAFF.

The V gene is TRBV11-2, the J gene TRBJ2-4; the D is unclear. V was pared by 5 bases and J by 1 base, with 6 bases between. Germline CDR1 SGHAT, CDR2 FQNNGV. This CDR3 comprises 13 residues. The CDR3 spells CASSDLAKNIQYF. CDR3 DNA: TGTGCCAGCAGCGACTTGGCCAAAAACATTCAGTACTTC. The full variable domain, completed using reference TRBV11-2 and TRBJ2-4, is EAGVAQSPRYKIIEKRQSVAFWCNPISGHATLYWYQQILGQGPKLLIQFQNNGVVDDSQLPKDRFSAERLKGVDSTLKIQPAKLEDSAVYLCASSDLAKNIQYFGAGTRLSVL.

The chain joins TRBV5-1 to TRBJ1-2; a possible D gene is TRBD1 (5 bases). The CDR3 is 13 residues long. Germline V gene data show CDR1 as SGHRS and CDR2 as YFSETQ. V was clipped by 4 bases and J by 3 bases, with 10 bases between them. CDR3 amino acids: CASSPSTDYGYTF. The CDR3 nucleotides read TGCGCCAGCAGCCCGTCGACAGACTATGGCTACACCTTC.

The chain is built from TRBV11-2 and TRBJ1-2; perhaps TRBD1 as D (6 bases). The CDR3 is made up of 15 amino acids. V shed 5 bases and J shed 0 bases, with 13 bases lying between them. Germline assignment: CDR1 SGHAT and CDR2 FQNNGV. CDR3 protein: CASSPLTGPNYGYTF. CDR3 nucleotide sequence: TGTGCCAGCAGCCCGCTGACAGGACCTAACTATGGCTACACCTTC.

The CDR3: CASSEYTGVNTEAFF. In nucleotides, the CDR3 is TGTGCCAGCAGTGAATATACCGGGGTGAACACTGAAGCTTTCTTT. The rearrangement joins TRBV25-1 to TRBJ1-1, with D hard to call. The V end lost 0 bases, the J end lost 0 bases, and 8 bases lay between the germline ends. CDR1 and CDR2 (germline): MGHDK, SYGVNS. The CDR3 covers 15 residues.

The rearrangement uses TRBV11-3 and TRBJ2-1; 8 nucleotides align to TRBD1. This CDR3 has 13 amino acids. CDR1 is SGHNT and CDR2 is YENEEA in the germline V gene. V dropped 3 bases and J dropped 8; count of bases not matched to a gene: 3. CDR3 bases: TGTGCCAGCAGCTTCCAACAGGGGGATGAGCAGTTCTTC. Translating it yields CASSFQQGDEQFF.

The rearrangement links TRBV19 to TRBJ1-1, with 9 bases matching TRBD1. CDR1 LNHDA and CDR2 SQIVND come from the germline V gene (reference sequence). The CDR3 totals 14 residues. V dropped 10 bases and J dropped 6; count of bases not matched to a gene: 12. CDR3: CATKSRTGAAEAFF. The CDR3 DNA is TGTGCCACAAAAAGCCGGACAGGGGCGGCTGAAGCTTTCTTT.